This paragraph reports one T cell receptor beta chain. The target antigen is unknown. These data belong to a study of cytomegalovirus exposure and HLA in healthy donors. Study results and limitations: Previously analyzed data showed that most TCR beta V segments were productive at a frequency of about 90% or about 30%.

Amplification used 60 Vbeta primers and 13 Jbeta primers. TCRdb keeps only in-frame clones here, not all; method: immunoSEQ multiplex PCR. This table holds approximately 170,000 clones, 73% found once. The germline CDR1 and CDR2 sequences are SNHLY and FYNNEI. The V end was cut by 3 bases, the J end by 0 bases, with 11 bases between. The CDR3 consists of 16 residues. This TCR derives from a woman in her late teens or twenties in good health and CMV-seropositive. This chain links TRBV2 with TRBJ2-2; D perhaps matches TRBD2 (6 bases). The sequencing input was PBMCs. CDR3 in DNA: TGTGCCAGCAGTGAGGAGGGCGGGTCGAACACCGGGGAGCTGTTTTTT. It is translated as CASSEEGGSNTGELFF.